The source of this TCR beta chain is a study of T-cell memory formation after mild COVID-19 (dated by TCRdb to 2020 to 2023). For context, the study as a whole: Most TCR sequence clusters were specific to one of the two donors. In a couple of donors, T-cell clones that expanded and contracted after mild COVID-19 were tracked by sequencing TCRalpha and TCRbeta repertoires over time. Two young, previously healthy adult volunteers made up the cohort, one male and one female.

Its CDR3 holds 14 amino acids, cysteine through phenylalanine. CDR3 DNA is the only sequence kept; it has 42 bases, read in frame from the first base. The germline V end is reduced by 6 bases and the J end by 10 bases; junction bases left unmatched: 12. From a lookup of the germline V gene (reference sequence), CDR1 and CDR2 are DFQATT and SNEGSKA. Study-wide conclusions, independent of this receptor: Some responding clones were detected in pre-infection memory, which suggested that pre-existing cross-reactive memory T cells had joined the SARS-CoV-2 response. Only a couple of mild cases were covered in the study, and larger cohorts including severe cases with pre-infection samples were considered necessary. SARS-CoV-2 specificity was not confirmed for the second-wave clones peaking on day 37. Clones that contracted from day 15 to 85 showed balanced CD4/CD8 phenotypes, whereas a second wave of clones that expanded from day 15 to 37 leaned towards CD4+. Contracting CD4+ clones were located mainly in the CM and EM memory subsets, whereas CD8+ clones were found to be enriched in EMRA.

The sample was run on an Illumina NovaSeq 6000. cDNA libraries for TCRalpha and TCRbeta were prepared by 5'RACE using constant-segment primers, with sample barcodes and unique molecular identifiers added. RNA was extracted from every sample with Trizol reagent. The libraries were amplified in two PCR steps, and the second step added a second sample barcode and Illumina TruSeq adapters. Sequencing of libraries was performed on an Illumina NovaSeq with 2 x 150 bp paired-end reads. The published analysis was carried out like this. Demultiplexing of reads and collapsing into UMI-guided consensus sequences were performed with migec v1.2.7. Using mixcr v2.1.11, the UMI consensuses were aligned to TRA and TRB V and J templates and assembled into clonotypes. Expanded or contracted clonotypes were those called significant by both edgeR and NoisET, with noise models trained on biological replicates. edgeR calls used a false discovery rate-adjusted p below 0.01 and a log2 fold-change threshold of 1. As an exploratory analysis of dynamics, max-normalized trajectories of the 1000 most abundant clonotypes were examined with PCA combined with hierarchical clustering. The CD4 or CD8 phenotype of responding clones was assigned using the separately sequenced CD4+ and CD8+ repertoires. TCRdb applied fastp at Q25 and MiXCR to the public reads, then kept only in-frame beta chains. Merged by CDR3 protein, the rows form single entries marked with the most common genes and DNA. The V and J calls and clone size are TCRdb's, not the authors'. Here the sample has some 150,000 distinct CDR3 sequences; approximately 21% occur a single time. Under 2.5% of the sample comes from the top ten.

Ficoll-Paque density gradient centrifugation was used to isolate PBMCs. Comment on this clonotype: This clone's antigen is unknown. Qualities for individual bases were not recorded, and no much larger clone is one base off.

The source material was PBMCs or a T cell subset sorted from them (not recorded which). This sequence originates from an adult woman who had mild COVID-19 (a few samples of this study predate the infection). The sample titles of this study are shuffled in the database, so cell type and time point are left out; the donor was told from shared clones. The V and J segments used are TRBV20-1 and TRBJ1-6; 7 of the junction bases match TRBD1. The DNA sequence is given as TGCAGTGCCCAACTGACAGGGAGGTTGTCACCCCTCCACTTT. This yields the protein CSAQLTGRLSPLHF.